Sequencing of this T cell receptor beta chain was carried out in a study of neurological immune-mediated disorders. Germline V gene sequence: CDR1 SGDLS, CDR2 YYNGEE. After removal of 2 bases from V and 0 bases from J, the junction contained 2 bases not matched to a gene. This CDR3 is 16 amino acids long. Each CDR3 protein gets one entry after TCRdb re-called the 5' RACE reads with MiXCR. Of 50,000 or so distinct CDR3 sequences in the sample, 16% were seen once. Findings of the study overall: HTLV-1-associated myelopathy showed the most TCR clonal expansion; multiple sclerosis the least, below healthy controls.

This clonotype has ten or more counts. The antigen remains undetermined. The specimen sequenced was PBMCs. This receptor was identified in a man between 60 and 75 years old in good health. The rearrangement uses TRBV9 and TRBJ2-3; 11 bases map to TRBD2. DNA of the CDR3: TGTGCCAGCAGCGTGGGACTAGCGGCAAGCACAGATACGCAGTATTTT. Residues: CASSVGLAASTDTQYF. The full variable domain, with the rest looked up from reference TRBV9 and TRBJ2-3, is DSGVTQTPKHLITATGQRVTLRCSPRSGDLSVYWYQQSLDQGLQFLIQYYNGEERAKGNILERFSAQQFPDLHSELNLSSLELGDSALYFCASSVGLAASTDTQYFGPGTRLTVL.